This T cell receptor (beta chain) was obtained from a study of T-cell memory formation after mild COVID-19. Germline-derived CDR1 and CDR2 are SGHRS and YFSETQ. The CDR3 runs to 16 residues. The V gene lost 2 bases and the J gene lost 1 base, with 15 bases spanning the gap. This clonotype has just a few counts. The antigen is undetermined. Study-level points and caveats: From day 15 to 85, contracting clones were balanced between CD4 and CD8, whereas later expanders leaned toward CD4+.

Each CDR3 protein gets one entry after TCRdb re-called the 5' RACE reads with MiXCR. The sample includes approximately 450,000 distinct CDR3 sequences, approximately 18% of them seen just once. What was sequenced was PBMCs or a T cell subset sorted from them (not recorded which). This clonotype originated in an adult woman who had mild COVID-19 (a few samples of this study predate the infection). Cell type and time point are not known. The rearrangement uses TRBV5-1 and TRBJ1-1; tentatively, D is TRBD1 (6 bases). The CDR3 loop reads CASSFGIRGSNTEAFF. The CDR3 DNA reads TGCGCCAGCAGCTTCGGAATCAGGGGCTCGAACACTGAAGCTTTCTTT.